The 2 T cell receptor beta chains presented below share a single source sample, sequenced in a study of shared clonotypes between healthy human individuals. Sequencing was performed with immunoSEQ multiplex PCR; in TCRdb, only in-frame clones are kept and a portion is missing. Of 2 million to 2.5 million clones listed, 85% to 95% were seen once; the top ten hold 0.35% to 0.45%. Sequences were obtained from naive CD4+ T cells from PBMCs. Noted subset: CD45RA+ positively selected. The receptors originated from a young man in good health. Some clones in this sample may be carry-over from other donors' samples.

The chain is built from TRBV19 and TRBJ1-3, with D perhaps TRBD1 (5 bases). Germline CDR1 and CDR2: LNHDA and SQIVND (reference sequence). This CDR3 comprises 17 residues. V lost 3 bases and J 2 bases, leaving 17 bases between the germline ends. The CDR3 DNA follows: TGTGCCAGTAGTATCCCCGGAGGTGGGGGGGCTGGAAACACCATATATTTT. It codes for CASSIPGGGGAGNTIYF.

This clone was recorded only once. CDR3 protein: CAWSHASAGGPSSFF. CDR3 bases: TGTGCCTGGAGCCACGCCTCAGCGGGAGGGCCCTCTTCGTTCTTC. This chain links TRBV30 with TRBJ2-1; 10 nucleotides line up with TRBD2. V shed 3 bases, J shed 15 bases, and the junction held 17 bases outside the gene matches. Germline V CDR1 and CDR2: GTSNPN, SVGIG (reference sequence). The CDR3 totals 15 residues.